The 12 T cell receptor beta chains presented below share a single source sample, sequenced in a study of T cell responses to AZD1222 COVID-19 vaccine. TCRdb's table, derived via immunoSEQ multiplex PCR, lists solely in-frame clones and lacks some. This table holds roughly 150,000 clones, 93% found once. Sequences were derived from peripheral blood, sampled on day 0 of AZD1222 vaccination. The receptors come from an adult in good health.

J is TRBJ1-1 and V is TRBV28; D not certain. The length of the CDR3 is 15 residues. CDR1 and CDR2 from the germline V gene are MDHEN and SYDVKM. Trimming cost V 2 bases and J 2 bases, with 12 bases left between them. The DNA for the CDR3 is TGTGCCAGCAGTTTACTCGGACTTTCTAACACTGAAGCTTTCTTT. It translates to CASSLLGLSNTEAFF.

This chain uses TRBV12-3 or TRBV12-4 with TRBJ2-3; maybe TRBD2 (5 bases). The germline V and J ends were trimmed by 6 bases and 8 bases, with 15 bases remaining between them. The CDR3 spans 13 residues. CDR3 sequence: CASRMLLVGTQYF. DNA of the CDR3: TGTGCCAGCAGAATGCTACTAGTCGGTACGCAGTATTTT.

The rearrangement uses TRBV28 and TRBJ2-7; D might be TRBD1 (5 bases). Looked up from germline, CDR1 is MDHEN and CDR2 is SYDVKM. V gave up 5 bases and J gave up 0 bases, with 11 bases separating them. This CDR3 is built from 14 residues. CDR3 region: CASSQGVSSYEQYF. In nucleotides, the CDR3 is TGTGCCAGCAGTCAAGGGGTTAGCTCCTACGAGCAGTACTTC.

The rearrangement uses TRBV11-1 and TRBJ2-1; D not resolved. Trimming took 5 bases from V and 0 from J, leaving 8 bases between them. The CDR3 runs to 14 residues. Germline V CDR1 and CDR2: SGHAT, FQDESV (reference sequence). The CDR3 DNA follows: TGTGCCAGCAGCCACTGGTCCTCCTACAATGAGCAGTTCTTC. Translated, it gives CASSHWSSYNEQFF.

A single count supports this clone. The J gene is TRBJ2-1, the V gene TRBV21-1; TRBD1 is the table's D call, not checked against the DNA. TRBV21-1 is assigned pseudogene status. The CDR3 loop spans 15 amino acids. CDR3 nucleotides: TGTGCCAGCAGCGAAGGGACAGCCTCCTACAATGAGCAGTTCTTC. Its protein product is CASSEGTASYNEQFF.

CDR3 sequence: CATRSHLQGSQETQYF. CDR3 nucleotides: TGTGCCACCAGAAGTCACCTTCAGGGTAGTCAAGAGACCCAGTACTTC. The V call is TRBV15, the J call TRBJ2-5; D perhaps matches TRBD1 (5 bases). V lost 6 bases and J lost 2, with 19 bases in between. The germline gives CDR1 LNHNV, CDR2 YYDKDF (reference sequence). The CDR3 spans 16 residues.

This rearrangement joins TRBV14 to TRBJ1-2, with D unresolved. The CDR3 spans 15 residues. CDR1 and CDR2 (germline): SGHDN, FVKESK. The ends were cut back, 0 bases at V and 4 bases at J, with 12 bases in the middle. The DNA of the CDR3 is TGTGCCAGCAGCCAAGATACTGGGGAACCCTATGGCTACACCTTC. Amino acids: CASSQDTGEPYGYTF.

The chain recombines TRBV7-9 with TRBJ2-7; TRBD1 agrees at 7 bases. The CDR3 covers 14 residues. Germline assignment: CDR1 SEHNR and CDR2 FQNEAQ (reference sequence). The J segment lost 2 bases and the V segment lost 5 bases, leaving 6 bases of the junction unmatched. The CDR3 spells CASSPPQGAYEQYF. DNA for the CDR3: TGTGCCAGCAGCCCCCCCCAGGGGGCCTACGAGCAGTACTTC.

The chain couples TRBV6-5 to TRBJ2-7; D uncertain. V gave up 0 bases and J gave up 0 bases, with 9 bases separating them. The germline CDR1 and CDR2 sequences are MNHEY and SVGAGI. This CDR3 contains 15 residues. As DNA, the CDR3 is TGTGCCAGCAGTTACTCCGACGGTAGCTCCTACGAGCAGTACTTC. It codes for CASSYSDGSSYEQYF.

In this sample, this clone turned up once. The rearrangement joins TRBV5-4 to TRBJ2-6; D remains unclear. V was trimmed by 6 bases and J by 0 bases, leaving 10 bases between them. CDR3 length: 15 residues. Looked up from germline, CDR1 is SGHNT and CDR2 is YYREEE (reference sequence). The DNA for the CDR3 is TGTGCCAGCACCTTATCCAGCTCTGGGGCCAACGTCCTGACTTTC. The encoded protein is CASTLSSSGANVLTF.

The V call is TRBV10-3, the J call TRBJ2-1; 11 bases map to TRBD2. The CDR3 is 15 residues long. CDR1 is ENHRY and CDR2 is SYGVKD in the germline V gene. Germline trimming cut 3 bases from V and 7 bases from J; bases unmatched to any gene: 5. The CDR3 sequence is CAISDLTSGNNEQFF. CDR3 nucleotide sequence: TGTGCCATCAGTGACTTGACTAGCGGGAATAATGAGCAGTTCTTC.

This clone was seen a single time. This chain joins TRBV15 and TRBJ1-1; perhaps TRBD1 as D (6 bases). The V end was cut by 0 bases, the J end by 3 bases, with 17 bases between. The CDR3 runs 17 residues. The germline V gene has CDR1 LNHNV and CDR2 YYDKDF (reference sequence). The chain's CDR3 is CATSRDLDRSTHTEAFF. The DNA of the CDR3 is TGTGCCACCAGCAGAGATCTGGACAGAAGCACCCACACTGAAGCTTTCTTT.